This is a list of T cell receptor beta chains from one sample in a study of cytomegalovirus exposure and HLA in healthy donors. Clones were sequenced by immunoSEQ multiplex PCR, and TCRdb holds only the in-frame ones, with some missing. The sample table sets out around 130,000 clones. The sample comprised PBMCs. The receptors shown here come from a woman in her 40s in good health and CMV-seronegative. Each CDR3 is given with its conserved first and last residue. The order of the fields is V gene, J gene, CDR3 protein.

>TRBV28|TRBJ1-2
CASASIGQGDSPYTF
>TRBV5-8|TRBJ1-2
CASSFDRNYGYTF
>TRBV14|TRBJ1-1
CASSQAPGQANTEAFF
>TRBV19|TRBJ1-2
CASSPAGNGYTF
>TRBV18|TRBJ2-7
CASSPGLTGNEQYF
>TRBV7-3|TRBJ1-2
CASSLMVDGYTF
>TRBV28|TRBJ2-7
CASRYTEGEQYF
>TRBV7-6|TRBJ1-2
CASSSRKTGTGDAVYGYTF
>TRBV11-3|TRBJ2-1
CASSLNLGGENEQFF
>TRBV4-2|TRBJ1-2
CASSGTATNYGYTF
>TRBV9|TRBJ1-2
CASSLSRQDTRPWGYTF
>TRBV7-2|TRBJ1-6
CASSPGTGGYNSPLHF
>TRBV11-3|TRBJ2-5
CASSLGQFGIGQQETQYF
>TRBV27|TRBJ1-5
CASKEGNQPQHF
>TRBV6-1|TRBJ1-1
CASTLQANTEAFF
>TRBV5-1|TRBJ2-3
CASSGLGGGTDTQYF
>TRBV19|TRBJ1-2
CASSITGYGYTF
>TRBV7-3|TRBJ1-2
CASSLFGGGGYTF
>TRBV9|TRBJ2-1
CASSGNFQDEQFF
>TRBV28|TRBJ2-3
CASSSWTSGLTDTQYF
>TRBV10-3|TRBJ2-6
CAISEEVAGRSGANVLTF
>TRBV23-1|TRBJ1-2
CASSHSRAGQDYGYTF
>TRBV7-8|TRBJ1-1
CASSPNRGRNTEAFF
>TRBV5-6|TRBJ1-4
CASSTPGQGVEKLFF
>TRBV9|TRBJ2-7
CASSAEAGASYEQYF
>TRBV7-2|TRBJ1-2
CASSLGSGTNYGYTF
>TRBV19|TRBJ2-1
CATGGRNEQFF
>TRBV19|TRBJ1-6
CASSVRQGSMLNSPLHF
>TRBV7-2|TRBJ2-5
CASSSGYLRGETQYF
>TRBV7-3|TRBJ2-1
CASSLGPAGSYNEQFF
>TRBV11-3|TRBJ2-7
CASSLGASPEQYF
>TRBV5-1|TRBJ2-1
CASSLDSGGADEQFF
>TRBV5-4|TRBJ2-2
CASSRGGRLAGGLSGELFF
>TRBV6-1|TRBJ2-7
CASSEARSYEQYF
>TRBV6-5|TRBJ1-5
CASSYGTGNQPQHF
>TRBV7-2|TRBJ1-1
CASSLTRTANTEAFF
>TRBV10-3|TRBJ1-1
CASGQGAGGTEAFF